The 2 T cell receptor beta chains given below trace back to one sample, sequenced in a study of cytotoxic CD8 clonotypes in ibrutinib-treated CLL. TCRdb's table, derived via immunoSEQ multiplex PCR, lists solely in-frame clones and lacks some. The sample yields 300,000 or so clones, 67% seen once. This specimen was PBMCs, taken after 36 months of ibrutinib treatment. These receptors all stem from a human donor with chronic lymphocytic leukemia.

This chain joins TRBV6-5 and TRBJ2-2; unclear D gene. Deletions cut 0 bases from V and 5 bases from J, with 7 bases between. The CDR3 is 14 amino acids. The germline gives CDR1 MNHEY, CDR2 SVGAGI. The CDR3 spells CASSYSSGTGELFF. CDR3 sequence (DNA): TGTGCCAGCAGTTACTCCTCCGGGACCGGGGAGCTGTTTTTT.

Worth noting for this clone: Other nucleotide sequences from this sample produce the same CDR3. V and J are TRBV9 and TRBJ1-2, with D perhaps matching TRBD1 (5 bases). The germline V and J ends were trimmed by 2 bases and 1 base, with 6 bases remaining between them. This CDR3 has 13 amino acids. Germline CDR1 is SGDLS and CDR2 is YYNGEE. CDR3 coding DNA: TGTGCCAGCAGCGTTGGGGGTAACTATGGCTACACCTTC. This translates into CASSVGGNYGYTF.